The entry below describes one TCR beta chain. Its antigen is unknown. This sample is part of a study of Tregs in tolerant kidney transplant recipients. Germline CDR1 SGHRS, CDR2 YFSETQ. J gave up 2 bases and V 3 bases, and 5 bases lay outside the gene matches. CDR3 length equals 15 residues. TCRdb's table, derived via immunoSEQ multiplex PCR, lists solely in-frame clones and lacks some. The sample holds about 110,000 clones, roughly 90% seen once. Findings of the study overall: In tolerant patients, donor-specific Tregs outgrew total Tregs, suggesting antigen-driven expansion. Biological reproducibility was not directly addressed in this study. Some patients' samples used different primers over time, so nucleotide sequences weren't comparable.

This specimen consisted of CD4+ T cells from blood, obtained before the transplant. The chain carries TRBV5-1 and TRBJ2-5; 9 nucleotides agree with TRBD2. This TCR came from a human donor who received a combined kidney and bone marrow transplant. The DNA for the CDR3 is TGCGCCAGCAGCTGGAGCGGGGGGCCGCAAGAGACCCAGTACTTC. Its translation: CASSWSGGPQETQYF. Combining the CDR3 with reference TRBV5-1 and TRBJ2-5 gives the whole variable domain KAGVTQTPRYLIKTRGQQVTLSCSPISGHRSVSWYQQTPGQGLQFLFEYFSETQRNKGNFPGRFSGRQFSNSRSEMNVSTLELGDSALYLCASSWSGGPQETQYFGPGTRLLVL.